The 29 T cell receptor beta chains listed next were all sequenced from one sample in a study of blood T cell repertoires in COVID-19. Sequenced by immunoSEQ multiplex PCR; TCRdb stores in-frame clones only, minus some. The data show about 220,000 clones, approximately 80% seen once. The material sequenced was PBMCs or T cells enriched from blood (not recorded which). All receptors derive from a woman between 40 and 50 years old with acute COVID-19.

The V and J genes are TRBV3-1 (or the pseudogene TRBV3-2) and TRBJ2-7, with D possibly TRBD1 on 5 matching bases. The CDR3 has 17 amino acids. Trimming took off 0 bases at V and 5 bases at J, with 20 bases between the two ends. Germline CDR1 is LGHDT and CDR2 is YNNKEL (reference sequence). In DNA form, the CDR3 reads TGTGCCAGCAGCCAAGAGATGTTGGTAGGGGCGATCAACGAGCAGTACTTC. Its protein is CASSQEMLVGAINEQYF.

V is TRBV9 and J is TRBJ1-2; 7 bases align to TRBD1. Germline lookup yields CDR1 SGDLS and CDR2 YYNGEE. The CDR3 is made up of 17 amino acids. J gave up 2 bases and V 3 bases, and 13 bases lay outside the gene matches. The CDR3 reads CASSATGSAGGNYGYTF. In nucleotides, the CDR3 is TGTGCCAGCAGCGCCACAGGCTCGGCAGGGGGGAACTATGGCTACACCTTC.

The rearrangement links TRBV2 to TRBJ2-7; 9 bases are a match to TRBD2. The germline CDR1 and CDR2 sequences are SNHLY and FYNNEI. The CDR3 is 12 residues long. V shed 6 bases, J shed 4 bases, and the junction held 1 base outside the gene matches. CDR3 bases: TGTGCCAGCAGGCGGGAGGGTTACGAGCAGTACTTC. Encoded protein: CASRREGYEQYF.

The rearrangement links TRBV18 to TRBJ1-5; D is unresolved. V was trimmed by 4 bases and J by 4 bases, leaving 5 bases between them. The CDR3 extends over 12 amino acids. CDR1 and CDR2 (germline): KGHSH, LQKENI. CDR3 in DNA: TGTGCCAGCTCACTCAGAAATCAGCCCCAGCATTTT. This codes for CASSLRNQPQHF.

This sequence joins TRBV5-1 and TRBJ2-3, with D possibly TRBD2 on 6 matching bases. The CDR3 consists of 16 residues. CDR1 is SGHRS and CDR2 is YFSETQ in the germline V gene. V was clipped by 5 bases and J by 0 bases, with 16 bases between them. The CDR3: CASRQLGRDSTDTQYF. The CDR3 DNA reads as TGCGCCAGCAGGCAGTTGGGGCGGGACAGCACAGATACGCAGTATTTT.

The chain joins TRBV5-1 to TRBJ1-1, with 7 positions matching TRBD1. The CDR3 runs 16 residues. The V segment lost 3 bases and the J segment 1 base; nucleotides outside the gene matches: 9. Looked up from germline, CDR1 is SGHRS and CDR2 is YFSETQ. The CDR3: CASSSRQGGGNTEAFF. CDR3 DNA: TGCGCCAGCAGCTCGCGACAGGGTGGGGGGAACACTGAAGCTTTCTTT.

In regard to this clone: The DNA is left out, because the CDR3 cannot be placed on it with certainty; the CDR3 is given as TCRdb lists it. This chain joins TRBV10-2 and TRBJ2-7; the table's D call, TRBD2, has no DNA check behind it. Germline V gene sequence: CDR1 WSHSY, CDR2 SAAADI. From its first to its last residue, the CDR3 has 17 amino acids. CDR3 sequence reads: CACASSEGLAGSYEQYF.

The genes are TRBV4-2 and TRBJ2-3; D not certain. This CDR3 comprises 14 residues. Trimming cost V 0 bases and J 6 bases, with 10 bases left between them. Germline-derived CDR1 and CDR2 are LGHNA and YNFKEQ. The CDR3 region has the DNA TGTGCCAGCAGCCAAGAGGTCAGGTTGGATACGCAGTATTTT. This codes for CASSQEVRLDTQYF.

CDR3 region: CASRPKDRSFYGYTF. The CDR3 nucleotides are TGTGCCAGCAGACCGAAAGACAGGTCCTTCTATGGCTACACCTTC. J is TRBJ1-2 and V is TRBV6-5, with D maybe TRBD1 (6 bases). The V and J ends lost 6 bases and 4 bases respectively, with 18 bases between them. This CDR3 comprises 15 residues. Per the germline V gene, CDR1 is MNHEY and CDR2 is SVGAGI.

V and J are TRBV27 and TRBJ2-3; 8 bases fit TRBD1. Germline V CDR1 and CDR2: MNHEY, SMNVEV (reference sequence). This CDR3 spans 17 amino acids. Trimming took 8 bases from V and 0 from J; bases not matched to a gene: 13. DNA of the CDR3: TGTGCCAGCGGAGGACTCAGACAGGGGCGTAGCACAGATACGCAGTATTTT. This sequence encodes CASGGLRQGRSTDTQYF.

The chain is built from TRBV5-4 and TRBJ2-1; TRBD1 matches at 7 bases. Germline V gives CDR1 SGHNT, CDR2 YYREEE (reference sequence). V shed 4 bases and J 6 bases; nucleotides not matched to a gene: 10. CDR3 length equals 15 residues. This chain's CDR3 is CASSTGVASSNEQFF. Written as DNA, the CDR3 is TGTGCCAGCAGCACAGGGGTTGCTAGCAGCAATGAGCAGTTCTTC. The full variable domain, in which reference TRBV5-4 and TRBJ2-1 provide the parts outside the CDR3, is ETGVTQSPTHLIKTRGQQVTLRCSSQSGHNTVSWYQQALGQGPQFIFQYYREEENGRGNFPPRFSGLQFPNYSSELNVNALELDDSALYLCASSTGVASSNEQFFGPGTRLTVL.

The chain combines TRBV11-1 with TRBJ2-7; 10 bases are a match to TRBD2. The V and J ends lost 3 bases and 5 bases, in that order; junction bases with no gene match: 4. The CDR3 totals 14 residues. In germline, CDR1 is SGHAT, CDR2 FQDESV (reference sequence). Here the CDR3 DNA reads TGTGCCAGCAGCTTGACTAGCGGGTCTAACGAGCAGTACTTC. It specifies CASSLTSGSNEQYF.

The rearrangement uses TRBV7-3 and TRBJ2-6, with a tentative D call TRBD2 (6 bases). V lost 3 bases and J 2 bases, leaving 11 bases between the germline ends. The CDR3 runs to 16 residues. Germline V lookup: CDR1 SGHTA, CDR2 FQGTGA. CDR3 nucleotide sequence: TGTGCCAGCAGCTTGGATTCGGGGGCTGGGGCCAACGTCCTGACTTTC. This translates into CASSLDSGAGANVLTF.

V gene TRBV28 combines with J gene TRBJ2-1; D is perhaps TRBD1 (5 bases). CDR3 length: 12 amino acids. V lost 7 bases and J 14 bases, leaving 18 bases between the germline ends. Germline assignment: CDR1 MDHEN and CDR2 SYDVKM. The CDR3 region is CASTDSRGGKFF. CDR3 DNA: TGTGCCAGCACCGATAGTAGGGGTGGGAAGTTCTTC.

In DNA, the CDR3 is TGTGCCAGCAGTTACGCCGTTGACAGGCCACCACCGAGCACTGAAGCTTTCTTT. Amino acids: CASSYAVDRPPPSTEAFF. The chain employs TRBV6-2 or TRBV6-3 and TRBJ1-1, with D tentatively TRBD1 (6 bases). The CDR3 runs to 18 residues. V was pared by 2 bases and J by 4 bases, with 23 bases between. Germline V lookup: CDR1 MNHEY, CDR2 SVGEGT.

V is TRBV5-1 and J is TRBJ1-2; the D gene is possibly TRBD1 (5 bases). From germline, CDR1 is SGHRS and CDR2 YFSETQ. With 2 bases removed from V and 1 base from J, the gap between germline ends came to 9 bases. The CDR3 totals 14 residues. The CDR3 loop reads CASSLTTDNYGYTF. The CDR3 DNA reads as TGCGCCAGCAGCTTAACGACAGATAACTATGGCTACACCTTC.

The chain recombines TRBV5-1 with TRBJ2-2; 7 bases are a match to TRBD1. Trimming removed 0 bases from V and 2 bases from J; junction bases left unmatched: 1. The CDR3 has 15 amino acids. Germline-derived CDR1 and CDR2 are SGHRS and YFSETQ. In DNA form, the CDR3 reads TGCGCCAGCAGCTTGGGGACAGGCAACACCGGGGAGCTGTTTTTT. Encoded protein: CASSLGTGNTGELFF.

The chain couples TRBV3-1 (or the pseudogene TRBV3-2) to TRBJ1-2, with 7 bases that match TRBD1. The V segment lost 1 base and the J segment 4 bases; nucleotides outside the gene matches: 12. The germline V gene has CDR1 LGHDT and CDR2 YNNKEL (reference sequence). This CDR3 is built from 17 residues. CDR3 coding DNA: TGTGCCAGCAGCCAAGGTCAGGAAGGGGGCTTGCGCTATGGCTACACCTTC. As protein: CASSQGQEGGLRYGYTF.

The chain couples TRBV6-5 to TRBJ2-1, with 12 bases fitting TRBD2. The CDR3 is 15 residues long. Germline V gene sequence: CDR1 MNHEY, CDR2 SVGAGI. Losses at the gene ends were 6 bases for V and 16 bases for J; bases not matched to a gene: 16. CDR3 residues: CASSPTSGRLPGEFF. The CDR3, as DNA: TGTGCCAGCAGCCCGACTAGCGGGAGACTTCCAGGGGAATTCTTC.

As concerns this clone: Other DNA sequences from this sample encode an identical CDR3 as well. The rearrangement uses TRBV29-1 and TRBJ2-3; possible D gene TRBD2, 7 bases. Germline V gene lookup returns CDR1 SQVTM and CDR2 ANQGSEA. Trimming cost V 6 bases and J 1 base, with 14 bases left between them. The CDR3 is 14 residues long. The chain's CDR3 is CSVGGGRGTDTQYF. The CDR3 DNA reads TGCAGCGTAGGGGGGGGCCGGGGCACAGATACGCAGTATTTT.

Points on this clone: Germline is not matched at one junction end, which may reflect a read error. The chain combines TRBV5-1 with TRBJ1-5; D uncertain. The length of the CDR3 is 13 residues. Germline CDR1 is SGHRS and CDR2 is YFSETQ. CDR3: CASSRGSDQPQHF. Written as DNA, the CDR3 is TGCGCCAGCAGCCGAGGTAGCGATCAGCCCCAGCATTTT.

A few counts support this clone. This chain uses TRBV4-3 with TRBJ1-3; no reliable D call. The CDR3 totals 16 residues. Between the trimmed V and J ends, which lost 2 bases and 0 bases, there was a span of 11 bases. Germline V CDR1 and CDR2: LGHNA, YSLEER. This chain's CDR3 is CASSQSPGISGNTIYF. The CDR3 DNA sequence: TGCGCCAGCAGCCAATCTCCGGGGATCTCTGGAAACACCATATATTTT.

The chain employs TRBV28 and TRBJ1-1; the D is unclear. Germline CDR1 and CDR2: MDHEN and SYDVKM. This CDR3 spans 14 amino acids. The V end lost 6 bases, the J end lost 1 base, and 12 bases lay between the germline ends. The CDR3 region has the DNA TGTGCCAGCAGCCCTGCGGGGTGGAACACTGAAGCTTTCTTT. It is translated as CASSPAGWNTEAFF.

CDR3 in DNA: TGTGCCTGGAGTGTCGGAGCTAGCGGGGTTTACGAGCAGTACTTC. It specifies CAWSVGASGVYEQYF. This rearrangement joins TRBV30 to TRBJ2-7; 9 bases map to TRBD2. The junction had 7 bases not matched to a gene; V was cut back by 0 bases and J by 4 bases. This CDR3 region has 15 residues. Germline V gives CDR1 GTSNPN, CDR2 SVGIG (reference sequence).

V and J are TRBV19 and TRBJ2-5, with D perhaps matching TRBD1 (6 bases). The CDR3 covers 14 residues. V shed 7 bases and J shed 4 bases, with 16 bases lying between them. The germline V gene has CDR1 LNHDA and CDR2 SQIVND (reference sequence). The CDR3: CASKRGIQGETQYF. The CDR3 DNA reads TGTGCCAGTAAGAGGGGGATCCAGGGAGAGACCCAGTACTTC. Supplemented by reference TRBV19 and TRBJ2-5, the full variable domain reads DGGITQSPKYLFRKEGQNVTLSCEQNLNHDAMYWYRQDPGQGLRLIYYSQIVNDFQKGDIAEGYSVSREKKESFPLTVTSAQKNPTAFYLCASKRGIQGETQYFGPGTRLLVL.

This chain uses TRBV12-3 or TRBV12-4 with TRBJ1-3, with TRBD1 as a possible D gene (5 bases). V was trimmed by 5 bases and J by 4 bases, leaving 9 bases between them. The CDR3 covers 13 residues. CDR3 protein: CASSRQSGNTIYF. In DNA form, the CDR3 reads TGTGCCAGCAGTCGACAGAGCGGAAACACCATATATTTT.

This clone was observed a few times. The chain joins TRBV5-6 to TRBJ2-5; the match to TRBD2 covers 9 bases. Germline trimming cut 1 base from V and 5 bases from J; bases unmatched to any gene: 6. This CDR3 contains 15 residues. The germline CDR1 and CDR2 sequences are SGHDT and YYEEEE. The CDR3 sequence: CASSLMGGGDETQYF. In DNA form, the CDR3 reads TGTGCCAGCAGCTTGATGGGCGGGGGGGATGAGACCCAGTACTTC.

This clone was detected only once. The rearrangement uses TRBV4-2 and TRBJ2-5, with 10 bases identical to TRBD2. Germline CDR1 reads LGHNA; CDR2 reads YNFKEQ. Trimming removed 0 bases from V and 5 bases from J; junction bases left unmatched: 6. The CDR3 covers 16 residues. CDR3 in amino acids: CASSQDPSGGAETQYF. CDR3 nucleotide sequence: TGTGCCAGCAGCCAAGACCCCAGCGGGGGGGCTGAGACCCAGTACTTC.

The chain couples TRBV5-1 to TRBJ2-5; tentatively, D is TRBD1 (5 bases). The CDR3 contains 14 residues. V shed 2 bases and J shed 5 bases, with 13 bases lying between them. Germline CDR1 SGHRS, CDR2 YFSETQ. The CDR3 coding sequence is TGCGCCAGCAGCTTAGAAAGGGGCCGGGAGACCCAGTACTTC. Translated: CASSLERGRETQYF.